The sequence of this T cell receptor beta chain was determined in a study of T cell repertoires in cytomegalovirus infection. Points from the study as a whole: There were HLA-C-restricted CMV-specific TCR beta clonotypes dominating the ex vivo response.

A remark on this clonotype: Its antigen is currently unknown.

MiXCR was run by TCRdb on the reads, yielding one entry per CDR3 protein. The sample lists under 850,000 distinct CDR3 sequences, 35% seen once, with under 3% in the top ten. The CDR3 is 15 residues long. Germline-derived CDR1 and CDR2 are LNHNV and YYDKDF (reference sequence). The V gene lost 0 bases and the J gene lost 7 bases, with 12 bases spanning the gap. Sequenced material: PBMCs. This clonotype was sampled from a human donor in good health (CMV status not recorded). Some clones in this sample may be carry-over from other donors' samples. V usage is TRBV15 and J usage is TRBJ1-4, with D perhaps matching TRBD1 (6 bases). This CDR3 reads CATSRDRGQSEKLFF. As DNA, the CDR3 is TGTGCCACCAGCAGAGATCGGGGGCAGAGTGAAAAACTGTTTTTT.